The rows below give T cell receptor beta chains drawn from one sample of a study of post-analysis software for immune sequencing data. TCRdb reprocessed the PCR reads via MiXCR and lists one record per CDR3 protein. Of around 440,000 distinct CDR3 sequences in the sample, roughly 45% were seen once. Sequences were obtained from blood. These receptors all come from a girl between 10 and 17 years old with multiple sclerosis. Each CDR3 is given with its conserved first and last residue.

CDR3 protein: CSVPPGVRETQYF
V gene: TRBV20-1
J gene: TRBJ2-5

CDR3 protein: CASSPWGQAFEAFF
V gene: TRBV27
J gene: TRBJ1-1

CDR3 protein: CSAPTSGISYEQYF
V gene: TRBV20-1
J gene: TRBJ2-7

CDR3 protein: CASSGPGANVLTF
V gene: TRBV19
J gene: TRBJ2-6

CDR3 protein: CASSQPPRGETHNEQFF
V gene: TRBV4-1
J gene: TRBJ2-1

CDR3 protein: CASSQDGWGGELFF
V gene: TRBV3-1
J gene: TRBJ2-2

CDR3 protein: CASSQDKGDTQYF
V gene: TRBV3-1
J gene: TRBJ2-3

CDR3 protein: CASRGDGAGEQFF
V gene: TRBV25-1
J gene: TRBJ2-1

CDR3 protein: CASTSGGDDSSNYGYTF
V gene: TRBV27
J gene: TRBJ1-2

CDR3 protein: CSAREPVEITEQFF
V gene: TRBV20-1
J gene: TRBJ2-1

CDR3 protein: CASSLSGTGTIYEQYF
V gene: TRBV27
J gene: TRBJ2-7

CDR3 protein: CASGGQGPPYGQYF
V gene: TRBV7-6
J gene: TRBJ2-7

CDR3 protein: CASSLGQRPNSPLHF
V gene: TRBV28
J gene: TRBJ1-6

CDR3 protein: CAFNGRMNTGELFF
V gene: TRBV11-2
J gene: TRBJ2-2

CDR3 protein: CATGTELNSPLHF
V gene: TRBV2
J gene: TRBJ1-6

CDR3 protein: CASSSVSAGRTYEQYF
V gene: TRBV6-5
J gene: TRBJ2-7

CDR3 protein: CASGSLTTYEQYF
V gene: TRBV7-2
J gene: TRBJ2-7

CDR3 protein: CSARPGTDTQYF
V gene: TRBV20-1
J gene: TRBJ2-3

CDR3 protein: CALRQQETQYF
V gene: TRBV7-2
J gene: TRBJ2-5

CDR3 protein: CASSFSGRANERFF
V gene: TRBV7-3
J gene: TRBJ2-1

CDR3 protein: CASSSLGTETYNEQFF
V gene: TRBV28
J gene: TRBJ2-1

CDR3 protein: CASSYLVTETQYF
V gene: TRBV6-2/TRBV6-3
J gene: TRBJ2-5

CDR3 protein: CASREGRDSRRQPQHF
V gene: TRBV10-2
J gene: TRBJ1-5

CDR3 protein: CASSTRDRGYIQYF
V gene: TRBV5-6
J gene: NA

CDR3 protein: CAISRAGTSSAVEQFF
V gene: TRBV10-3
J gene: TRBJ2-1

CDR3 protein: CASSTSGTGSDEQYF
V gene: TRBV7-3
J gene: TRBJ2-7

CDR3 protein: CASSSGTSVYNEQFF
V gene: TRBV28
J gene: TRBJ2-1

CDR3 protein: CAISLDRAAGELFF
V gene: TRBV10-3
J gene: TRBJ2-2

CDR3 protein: CASSPWGNRADYEQYF
V gene: TRBV18
J gene: TRBJ2-7

CDR3 protein: CASSTRTANTGELFF
V gene: TRBV6-6
J gene: TRBJ2-2

CDR3 protein: CSVEGDRDYEQYF
V gene: TRBV29-1
J gene: TRBJ2-7

CDR3 protein: CASSKQRFAGDEQYF
V gene: TRBV6-2/TRBV6-3
J gene: TRBJ2-7

CDR3 protein: CASSQDTGRVKETQYF
V gene: TRBV4-1
J gene: TRBJ2-5

CDR3 protein: CASAGGWVLYEQYF
V gene: TRBV2
J gene: TRBJ2-7

CDR3 protein: CASSSHRVLRNTEAFF
V gene: TRBV28
J gene: TRBJ1-1

CDR3 protein: CASSLRGGGANVLTF
V gene: TRBV7-2
J gene: TRBJ2-6

CDR3 protein: CASSVVGGTDNEQFF
V gene: TRBV9
J gene: TRBJ2-1

CDR3 protein: CASSFRQGPMNTEAFF
V gene: TRBV12-3/TRBV12-4
J gene: TRBJ1-1

CDR3 protein: CASSVGNEETQYF
V gene: TRBV9
J gene: TRBJ2-5

CDR3 protein: CASSSAGGPGNEQFF
V gene: TRBV28
J gene: TRBJ2-1

CDR3 protein: CASSDGTHQNIQYF
V gene: TRBV7-2
J gene: TRBJ2-4

CDR3 protein: CASSLGGLNEQFF
V gene: TRBV5-1
J gene: TRBJ2-1

CDR3 protein: CASSLTGAGETQYF
V gene: TRBV28
J gene: TRBJ2-5

CDR3 protein: CASRIAGDGANVLTF
V gene: TRBV5-1
J gene: TRBJ2-6

CDR3 protein: CASSFPASGAYEQYF
V gene: TRBV7-9
J gene: TRBJ2-7

CDR3 protein: CASSGNPGTQTAKNIQYF
V gene: TRBV7-9
J gene: TRBJ2-4

CDR3 protein: CASSQAVGLDENEQFF
V gene: TRBV4-1
J gene: TRBJ2-1

CDR3 protein: CASSEFTGARGRTEAFF
V gene: TRBV10-2
J gene: TRBJ1-1

CDR3 protein: CASSLLADEQYF
V gene: TRBV28
J gene: TRBJ2-7

CDR3 protein: CSVDPAMNTEAFF
V gene: TRBV29-1
J gene: TRBJ1-1

CDR3 protein: CSARTLAGDNTGELFF
V gene: TRBV20-1
J gene: TRBJ2-2

CDR3 protein: CASSSTANGEKLFF
V gene: TRBV12-3/TRBV12-4
J gene: TRBJ1-4

CDR3 protein: CSGTPTGELYTEAFF
V gene: TRBV29-1
J gene: TRBJ1-1

CDR3 protein: CAISEANLAGETDTQYF
V gene: TRBV10-3
J gene: TRBJ2-3

CDR3 protein: CASSQALGGLNTGELFF
V gene: TRBV4-1
J gene: TRBJ2-2

CDR3 protein: CASSLRGEQFF
V gene: TRBV12-3/TRBV12-4
J gene: TRBJ2-1

CDR3 protein: CASSQGEREDAWVYEQYF
V gene: TRBV4-1
J gene: TRBJ2-7